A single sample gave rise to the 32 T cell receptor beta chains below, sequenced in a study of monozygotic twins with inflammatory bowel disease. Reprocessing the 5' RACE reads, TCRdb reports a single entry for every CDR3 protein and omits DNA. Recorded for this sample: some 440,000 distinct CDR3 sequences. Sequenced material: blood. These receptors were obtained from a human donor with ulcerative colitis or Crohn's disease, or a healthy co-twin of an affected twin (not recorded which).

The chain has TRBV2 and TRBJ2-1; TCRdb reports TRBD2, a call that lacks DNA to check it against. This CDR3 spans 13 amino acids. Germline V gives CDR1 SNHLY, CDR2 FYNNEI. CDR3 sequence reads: CASSTLAGGTQFF.

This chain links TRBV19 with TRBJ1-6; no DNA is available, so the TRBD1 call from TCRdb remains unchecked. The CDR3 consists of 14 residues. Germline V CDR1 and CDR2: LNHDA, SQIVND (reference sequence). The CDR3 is CASSMVRANSPLHF.

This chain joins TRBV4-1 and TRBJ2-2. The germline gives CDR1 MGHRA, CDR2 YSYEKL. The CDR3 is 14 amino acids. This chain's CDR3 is CASSTVGNTGELFF.

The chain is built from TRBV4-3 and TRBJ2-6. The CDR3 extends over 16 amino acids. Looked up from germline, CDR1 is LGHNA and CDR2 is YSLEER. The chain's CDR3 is CASSQEWNSGANVLTF.

CDR3 loop: CASSLVLAGGPGSDTQYF. The rearrangement links TRBV5-1 to TRBJ2-3; without DNA, the TCRdb call of TRBD2 cannot be checked. The CDR3 covers 18 residues. CDR1 is SGHRS, CDR2 YFSETQ, per germline.

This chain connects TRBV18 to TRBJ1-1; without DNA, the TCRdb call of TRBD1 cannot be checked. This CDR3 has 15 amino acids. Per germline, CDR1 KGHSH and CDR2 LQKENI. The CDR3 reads CASSLMRTVNTEAFF.

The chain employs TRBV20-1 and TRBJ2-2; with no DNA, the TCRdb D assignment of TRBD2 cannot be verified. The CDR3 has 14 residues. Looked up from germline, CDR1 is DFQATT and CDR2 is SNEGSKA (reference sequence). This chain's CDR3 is CSGLTSGGTGELFF.

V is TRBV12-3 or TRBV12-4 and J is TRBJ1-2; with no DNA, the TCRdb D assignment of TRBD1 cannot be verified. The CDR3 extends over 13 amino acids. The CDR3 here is CASSFIQGDGYTF.

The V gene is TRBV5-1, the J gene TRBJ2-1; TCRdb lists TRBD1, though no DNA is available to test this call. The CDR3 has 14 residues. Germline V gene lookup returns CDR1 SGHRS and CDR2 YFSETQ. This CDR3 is CASSLGDSNNEQFF.

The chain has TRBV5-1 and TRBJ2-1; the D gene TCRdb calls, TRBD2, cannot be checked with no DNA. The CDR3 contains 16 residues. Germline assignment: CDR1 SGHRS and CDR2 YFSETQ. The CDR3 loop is CASSLGGRSSYNEQFF.

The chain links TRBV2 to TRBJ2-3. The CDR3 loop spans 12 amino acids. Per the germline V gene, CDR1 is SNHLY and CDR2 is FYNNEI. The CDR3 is CASINSTDTQYF.

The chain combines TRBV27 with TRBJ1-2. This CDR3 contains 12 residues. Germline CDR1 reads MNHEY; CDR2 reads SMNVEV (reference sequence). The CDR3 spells CASSLDRRGYTF.

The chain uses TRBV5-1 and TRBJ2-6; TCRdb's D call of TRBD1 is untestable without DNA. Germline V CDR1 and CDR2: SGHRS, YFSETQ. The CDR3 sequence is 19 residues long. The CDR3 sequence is CASSFPVGQGGSGANVLTF.

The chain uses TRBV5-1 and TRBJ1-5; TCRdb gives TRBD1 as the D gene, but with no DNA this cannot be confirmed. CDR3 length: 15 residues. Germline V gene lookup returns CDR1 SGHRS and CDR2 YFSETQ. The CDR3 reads CASSSTGGVEQPQHF.

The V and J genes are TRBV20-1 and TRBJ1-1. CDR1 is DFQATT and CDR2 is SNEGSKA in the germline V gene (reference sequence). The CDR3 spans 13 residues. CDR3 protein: CSARREGPTEAFF.

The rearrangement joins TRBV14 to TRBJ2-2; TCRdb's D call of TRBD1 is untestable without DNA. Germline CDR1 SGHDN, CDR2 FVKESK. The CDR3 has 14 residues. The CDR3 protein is CASSQNRGTGELFF.

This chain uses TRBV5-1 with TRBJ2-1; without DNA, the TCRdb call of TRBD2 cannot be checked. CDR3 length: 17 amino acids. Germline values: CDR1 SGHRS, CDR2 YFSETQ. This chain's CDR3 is CASSLVSSGGNYNEQFF.

CDR3 in amino acids: CSAGPGLEAFF. This rearrangement joins TRBV20-1 to TRBJ1-1. The CDR3 covers 11 residues. Germline CDR1 DFQATT, CDR2 SNEGSKA (reference sequence).

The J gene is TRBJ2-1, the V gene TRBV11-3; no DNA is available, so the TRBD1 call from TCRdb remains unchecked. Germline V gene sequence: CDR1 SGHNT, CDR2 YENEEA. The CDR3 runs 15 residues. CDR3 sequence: CASSLDGDTQNEQFF. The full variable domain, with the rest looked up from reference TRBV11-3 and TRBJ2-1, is EAGVVQSPRYKIIEKKQPVAFWCNPISGHNTLYWYLQNLGQGPELLIRYENEEAVDDSQLPKDRFSAERLKGVDSTLKIQPAELGDSAVYLCASSLDGDTQNEQFFGPGTRLTVL.

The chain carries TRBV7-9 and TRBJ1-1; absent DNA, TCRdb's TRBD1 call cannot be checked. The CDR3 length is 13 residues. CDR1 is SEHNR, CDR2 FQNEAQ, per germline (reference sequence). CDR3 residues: CASSVTGGTEAFF.

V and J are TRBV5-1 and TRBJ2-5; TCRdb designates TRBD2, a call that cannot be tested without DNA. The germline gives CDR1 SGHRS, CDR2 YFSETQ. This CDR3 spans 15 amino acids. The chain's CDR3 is CASSLVLGLTETQYF.

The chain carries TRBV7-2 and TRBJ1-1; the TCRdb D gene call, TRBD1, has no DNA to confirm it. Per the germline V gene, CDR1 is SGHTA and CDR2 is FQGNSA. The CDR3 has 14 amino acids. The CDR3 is CASSPAGARTEAFF.

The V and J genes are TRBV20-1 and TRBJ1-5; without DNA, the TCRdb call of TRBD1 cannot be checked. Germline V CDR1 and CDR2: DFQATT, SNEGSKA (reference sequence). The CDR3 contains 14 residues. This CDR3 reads CSATGQYSNQPQHF.

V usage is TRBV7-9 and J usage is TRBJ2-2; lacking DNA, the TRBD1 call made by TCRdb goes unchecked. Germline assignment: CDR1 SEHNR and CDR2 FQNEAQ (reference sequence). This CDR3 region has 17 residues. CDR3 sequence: CASSFLVGQTNTGELFF.

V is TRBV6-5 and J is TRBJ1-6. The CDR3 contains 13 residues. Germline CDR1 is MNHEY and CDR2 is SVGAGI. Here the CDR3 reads CASSYESASPLHF.

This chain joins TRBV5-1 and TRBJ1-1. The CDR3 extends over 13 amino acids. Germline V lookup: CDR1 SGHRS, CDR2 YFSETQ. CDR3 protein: CASAVGGIAEAFF.

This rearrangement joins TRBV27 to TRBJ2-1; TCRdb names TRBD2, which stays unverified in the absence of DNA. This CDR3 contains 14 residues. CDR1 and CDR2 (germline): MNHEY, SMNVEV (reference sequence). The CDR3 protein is CASSTGHSRNEQFF.

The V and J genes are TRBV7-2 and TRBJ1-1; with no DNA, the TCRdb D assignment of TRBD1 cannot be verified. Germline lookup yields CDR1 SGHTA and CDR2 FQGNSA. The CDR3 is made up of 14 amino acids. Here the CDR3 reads CASSLLGTNTEAFF.

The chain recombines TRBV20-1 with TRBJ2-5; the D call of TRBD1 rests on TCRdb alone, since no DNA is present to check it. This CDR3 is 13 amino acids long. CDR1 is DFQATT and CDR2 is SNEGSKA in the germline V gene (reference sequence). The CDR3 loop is CSAAQTGEETQYF.

CDR3 region: CASRIAGVQEQYF. The chain carries TRBV6-5 and TRBJ2-7; TCRdb designates TRBD2, a call that cannot be tested without DNA. CDR1 is MNHEY, CDR2 SVGAGI, per germline. This CDR3 spans 13 amino acids.

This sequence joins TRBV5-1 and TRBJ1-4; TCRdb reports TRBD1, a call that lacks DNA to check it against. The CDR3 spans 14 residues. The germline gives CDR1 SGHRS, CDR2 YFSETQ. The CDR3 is CASRTGTGEEKLFF. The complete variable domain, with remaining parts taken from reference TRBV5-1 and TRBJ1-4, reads KAGVTQTPRYLIKTRGQQVTLSCSPISGHRSVSWYQQTPGQGLQFLFEYFSETQRNKGNFPGRFSGRQFSNSRSEMNVSTLELGDSALYLCASRTGTGEEKLFFGSGTQLSVL.

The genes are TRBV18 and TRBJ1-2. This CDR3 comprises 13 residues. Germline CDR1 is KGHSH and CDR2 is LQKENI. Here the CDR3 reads CASSPATSGGYTF.